This TCR beta chain was identified during a study of T cell repertoires in cytomegalovirus infection. Looking at the study overall: It was the public TCR beta signatures that indicated both CMV infection and matching HLA type. Study results and limitations: CMV carriers with the relevant HLA were identified by cumulative public TCR beta family frequency. There were HLA-C-restricted CMV-specific TCR beta clonotypes dominating the ex vivo response.

Germline V gene sequence: CDR1 LNHDA, CDR2 SQIVND (reference sequence). CDR3 length: 15 amino acids. Trimming removed 3 bases from V and 0 bases from J, with 11 bases in between. One entry per CDR3 protein results from TCRdb running MiXCR on the reads. Of fewer than 550,000 distinct CDR3 sequences listed, approximately 25% were seen once; the top ten hold approximately 13%. This clonotype was seen a handful of times. What it recognizes is unknown. Material: PBMCs. The V and J genes are TRBV19 and TRBJ2-5, with D unresolved. This receptor was identified in a human donor in good health (CMV status not recorded). Some clones in this sample may be carry-over from other donors' samples. CDR3 DNA sequence: TGTGCCAGTAGTATCGGGTACGCCAACCAAGAGACCCAGTACTTC. Translation gives CASSIGYANQETQYF.